In this sample, the clone carrying this T cell receptor beta chain turned up once. V lost 4 bases, J lost 2 bases, and 8 bases lay in between. CDR1 and CDR2 from the germline V gene are SGHNT and YENEEA. The CDR3 sequence is 13 residues long. These data originate in a study of blood T cell repertoires in COVID-19. Across the study: Sites in the United States, Italy and Spain provided acute and convalescent COVID-19 samples. T cells, B-cell-depleted T cells, or PBMCs provided the cDNA or gDNA that served as material.

Authors' data handling: From reference gene primer amplification, estimates of nucleated cell counts were derived. Generated by immunoSEQ multiplex PCR, the TCRdb table keeps only in-frame clones and is missing some. From that table come the V and J calls and clone size; the DNA was used to work out D and trimming. The table has 150,000 to 200,000 clones, around 87% seen once. Patients from Seattle were sampled longitudinally, starting during active infection. The chain uses TRBV11-3 and TRBJ2-5, with D hard to call. The TCR sequence derives from a woman in her 70s with COVID-19, enrolled during active disease. Sequencing used peripheral blood. For the CDR3, the DNA is TGTGCCAGCAGCTCCCTAGATCAAGAGACCCAGTACTTC. Protein: CASSSLDQETQYF.